This T cell receptor beta chain comes out of a study of CD8 T cells in ankylosing spondylitis. CDR3 length: 15 amino acids. The germline V gene has CDR1 LNHDA and CDR2 SQIVND (reference sequence). With 0 bases removed from V and 5 bases from J, the gap between germline ends came to 11 bases. Findings and caveats of the study: With a CD8+ phenotype, disease-linked clones were relatively rare in peripheral blood. Reports of some motif variants in reactive arthritis synovial fluid and blood predate this one. Disease-linked clones reportedly showed significant enrichment in matched ankylosing spondylitis synovial fluid. For ankylosing spondylitis blood, a TCR beta motif of 8 or 9 highly homologous variants appeared characteristic.

As to this clonotype: The antigen is unknown.

TCRdb recomputed calls from the 5' RACE reads with MiXCR, one row per CDR3 protein. The data hold 300,000 to 400,000 distinct CDR3 sequences, with about a fifth observed a single time. Source material: blood, either unsorted or a sorted T cell fraction (not recorded which). The J gene is TRBJ2-1, the V gene TRBV19; D call uncertain. The clonotype originates from a male donor with ankylosing spondylitis. CDR3 coding DNA: TGTGCCAGTAGTATAGATCAGCTGTCCCACAATGAGCAGTTCTTC. It is translated as CASSIDQLSHNEQFF. The full variable domain, in which reference TRBV19 and TRBJ2-1 provide the parts outside the CDR3, is DGGITQSPKYLFRKEGQNVTLSCEQNLNHDAMYWYRQDPGQGLRLIYYSQIVNDFQKGDIAEGYSVSREKKESFPLTVTSAQKNPTAFYLCASSIDQLSHNEQFFGPGTRLTVL.